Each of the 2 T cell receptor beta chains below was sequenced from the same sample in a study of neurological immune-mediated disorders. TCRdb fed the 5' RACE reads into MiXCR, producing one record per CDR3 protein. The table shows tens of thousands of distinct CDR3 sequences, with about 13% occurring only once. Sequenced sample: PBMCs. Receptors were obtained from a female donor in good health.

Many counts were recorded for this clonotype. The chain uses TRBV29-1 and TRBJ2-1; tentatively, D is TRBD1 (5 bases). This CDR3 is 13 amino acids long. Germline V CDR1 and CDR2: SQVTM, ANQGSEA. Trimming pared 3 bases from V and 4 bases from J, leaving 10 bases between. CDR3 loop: CSVERQKYNEQFF. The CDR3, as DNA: TGCAGCGTTGAGAGACAGAAGTACAATGAGCAGTTCTTC.

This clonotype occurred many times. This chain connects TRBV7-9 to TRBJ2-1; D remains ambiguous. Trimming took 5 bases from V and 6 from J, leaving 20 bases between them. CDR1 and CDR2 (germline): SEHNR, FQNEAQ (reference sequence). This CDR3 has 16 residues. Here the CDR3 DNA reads TGTGCCAGCAGCACCCTCCGACCCGGGCAGCTCAATGAGCAGTTCTTC. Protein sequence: CASSTLRPGQLNEQFF.